This T cell receptor beta chain was sequenced in a study of T cell responses to AZD1222 COVID-19 vaccine. Data came from immunoSEQ multiplex PCR; TCRdb stores just in-frame clones and leaves some out. Of some 150,000 clones in the sample, around 90% were seen once. Losses at the gene ends were 5 bases for V and 3 bases for J; bases not matched to a gene: 10. The germline gives CDR1 SGHNT, CDR2 YENEEA. This CDR3 contains 16 residues. Remarks on this clone: Antigen specificity is unknown.

Study results and limitations: An increase in Spike-specific TCR breadth and depth was observed after two AZD1222 doses.

The J gene is TRBJ2-3, the V gene TRBV11-3; 8 bases fit TRBD2. Source: peripheral blood, taken on day 0 of AZD1222 vaccination. The receptor's source is an adult in good health. CDR3 protein: CASSPGLDEATDTQYF. CDR3 in DNA: TGTGCCAGCAGCCCGGGACTAGATGAGGCTACAGATACGCAGTATTTT.